The rows below give T cell receptor beta chains drawn from one sample of a study of ipilimumab plus nivolumab after autologous stem cell transplantation. Sequencing was performed with immunoSEQ multiplex PCR; in TCRdb, only in-frame clones are kept and a portion is missing. The data show about 10,000 clones, around 73% seen once. The input for sequencing was PBMCs, taken in a trial of ipilimumab plus nivolumab as post-transplant consolidation. These receptors were taken from a male donor with diffuse large B-cell lymphoma. Both conserved end residues are part of each CDR3. A D gene is named only where the DNA matches it firmly. Expanded clones get a size class; other rows say once, few or many, or leave the size out.

J: TRBJ1-1; size: .; D: .; V: TRBV5-1; DNA: TGCGCCAGCAGCTTAAGCTACTTGGCAGGGGCAACCTTCCCATGGAACACTGAAGCTTTCTTT; CDR3: CASSLSYLAGATFPWNTEAFF
J: TRBJ1-5; size: .; D: .; V: TRBV4-1; DNA: TGCGCCAGCAGCCAAGAAGACAGGTTTCAGCCCCAGCATTTT; CDR3: CASSQEDRFQPQHF
J: TRBJ1-2; size: .; D: .; V: TRBV28; DNA: TGTGCCAGCAGTGTACTCATGATTAAGCCTAACTATGGCTACACCTTC; CDR3: CASSVLMIKPNYGYTF
J: TRBJ2-7; size: .; D: .; V: TRBV5-6; DNA: TGTGCCAGCAGCCATATCACAGAATACGAGCAGTACTTC; CDR3: CASSHITEYEQYF
J: TRBJ1-5; size: .; D: .; V: TRBV19; DNA: TGTGCCAGTAGTAGGGGTAATCAGCCCCAGCATTTT; CDR3: CASSRGNQPQHF
J: TRBJ1-5; size: .; D: .; V: TRBV7-2; DNA: TGTGCCAGCAGCTTACTCCGGGCCGAGCCCCAGCATTTT; CDR3: CASSLLRAEPQHF
J: TRBJ2-1; size: .; D: .; V: TRBV29-1; DNA: TGCAGCGCAGCCAAGGGGCCATACTCCTACAATGAGCAGTTCTTC; CDR3: CSAAKGPYSYNEQFF
J: TRBJ1-5; size: .; D: .; V: TRBV6-1; DNA: TGTGCCAGCAGTGACGGGGCGGAGGGACAGCCCCAGCATTTT; CDR3: CASSDGAEGQPQHF
J: TRBJ2-7; size: .; D: TRBD1; V: TRBV5-5; DNA: TGTGCCAGCATTCCGGGACAGGGATTTCCCTACGAGCAGTACTTC; CDR3: CASIPGQGFPYEQYF
J: TRBJ2-4; size: .; D: .; V: TRBV29-1; DNA: TGCAGCGTTGGGGTCTCTGGGCTGGCAAACATTCAGTACTTC; CDR3: CSVGVSGLANIQYF
J: TRBJ2-1; size: .; D: .; V: TRBV5-1; DNA: TGCGCCAGCAGTCCCCTCTCGGGGCATGAGCAGTTCTTC; CDR3: CASSPLSGHEQFF
J: TRBJ2-7; size: .; D: TRBD1; V: TRBV28; DNA: TGTGCCAGCAGTTTTATAGGACAGGGGATCGGCGAGCAGTACTTC; CDR3: CASSFIGQGIGEQYF
J: TRBJ2-7; size: .; D: .; V: TRBV19; DNA: TGTGCCAGTAGTTTCGGGGGTCTGCAGTACTTC; CDR3: CASSFGGLQYF
J: TRBJ1-5; size: .; D: .; V: TRBV13; DNA: TGTGCCAGCAGCTTAGGGTTCAATCAGCCCCAGCATTTT; CDR3: CASSLGFNQPQHF
J: TRBJ2-7; size: .; D: TRBD2; V: TRBV5-1; DNA: TGCGCCAGCAGCTTGGAAGCTAGCGGAACCTCCTACGAGCAGTACTTC; CDR3: CASSLEASGTSYEQYF
J: TRBJ1-1; size: .; D: .; V: TRBV11-2; DNA: TGTGCCAGCAGCTTAGTTCGGGGGATGACTGAAGCTTTCTTT; CDR3: CASSLVRGMTEAFF
J: TRBJ2-7; size: medium-sized; D: .; V: TRBV27; DNA: TGTGCCAGCAGTTTTTATCGGGGGTCCAATTGGGGATACGAGCAGTACTTC; CDR3: CASSFYRGSNWGYEQYF
J: TRBJ1-6; size: .; D: TRBD1; V: TRBV14; DNA: TGTGCCAGCAGCCAAGATGTGGGCAGGGGGAATTCACCCCTCCACTTT; CDR3: CASSQDVGRGNSPLHF
J: TRBJ1-5; size: medium-sized; D: .; V: TRBV30; DNA: TGTGCCTGGATAGGGGGGTCCAATCAGCCCCAGCATTTT; CDR3: CAWIGGSNQPQHF
J: TRBJ1-1; size: .; D: .; V: TRBV10-3; DNA: TGTGCCATCAGTGAGGGGGACACTGAAGCTTTCTTT; CDR3: CAISEGDTEAFF
J: TRBJ2-1; size: .; D: TRBD2; V: TRBV6-5; DNA: TGTGCCAGCAGTACGATAGCGGGGTCCCACAATGAGCAGTTCTTC; CDR3: CASSTIAGSHNEQFF
J: TRBJ1-3; size: few; D: .; V: TRBV28; DNA: TGTGCCAGCAGTCGGGACTTTAGTATCTCTGGAAACACCATATATTTT; CDR3: CASSRDFSISGNTIYF
J: TRBJ1-5; size: once; D: .; V: TRBV2; DNA: TGTGCCAGCAGTGACAGGGTGGCGGATCAGCCCCAGCATTTT; CDR3: CASSDRVADQPQHF
J: TRBJ1-1; size: .; D: .; V: TRBV29-1; DNA: TGCAGCGTTGGTAGGGGAGGTGGCACTGAAGCTTTCTTT; CDR3: CSVGRGGGTEAFF
J: TRBJ2-1; size: .; D: TRBD2; V: TRBV7-8; DNA: TGTGCCAGCAGCTTAGATCCAGCGGGGGGCCTAAACAATGAGCAGTTCTTC; CDR3: CASSLDPAGGLNNEQFF
J: TRBJ1-5; size: .; D: .; V: TRBV15; DNA: TGTGCCACCAGCAGTAAGGGTAACCAGCCCCAGCATTTT; CDR3: CATSSKGNQPQHF
J: TRBJ2-3; size: .; D: .; V: TRBV9; DNA: TGTGCCAGCAGCCACCGAGCGGCTAGCACAGATACGCAGTATTTT; CDR3: CASSHRAASTDTQYF
J: TRBJ2-1; size: .; D: .; V: TRBV2; DNA: TGTGCCAGCAGCCCGGGGGTCAATGAGCAGTTCTTC; CDR3: CASSPGVNEQFF
J: TRBJ2-7; size: .; D: TRBD1; V: TRBV2; DNA: TGTGCCAGCAGTGAAGCGCTTTGGGACAGCGCAATCGTCTCCTACGAGCAGTACTTC; CDR3: CASSEALWDSAIVSYEQYF
J: TRBJ2-1; size: .; D: .; V: TRBV7-6; DNA: TGTGCCAGCAGCTTAGACAGCAACTACAATGAGCAGTTCTTC; CDR3: CASSLDSNYNEQFF